Listed below are T cell receptor beta chains from one sample, sequenced in a study of blood T cell repertoires in COVID-19. Assay used: immunoSEQ multiplex PCR; TCRdb lists only in-frame clones, some missing. The sample lists about 230,000 clones; 88% were seen once. The source material was PBMCs or T cells enriched from blood (not recorded which). The receptors shown here come from a middle-aged woman with acute COVID-19. Both conserved end residues are part of each CDR3.

v_gene: TRBV9; CDR3aa: CASSAPTVGADIYGYTF
v_gene: TRBV3-1/TRBV3-2; CDR3aa: CASTLRGTEAFF
v_gene: TRBV6-2/TRBV6-3; CDR3aa: CASSPNWSRGETQYF
v_gene: TRBV7-6; CDR3aa: CASSLVSGLAGGHVWGTDTQYF
v_gene: TRBV9; CDR3aa: CASSVGGTATGELFF
v_gene: TRBV4-3; CDR3aa: CASSQDPRTDTQYF
v_gene: TRBV3-1/TRBV3-2; CDR3aa: CASSQATDRGRGEQFF
v_gene: TRBV4-3; CDR3aa: CASSPKGTSRGNEQFF
v_gene: TRBV30; CDR3aa: CAWSRPAATEAFF
v_gene: TRBV5-4; CDR3aa: CASSHPGGNEQFF
v_gene: TRBV4-3; CDR3aa: CASSPGLAGGQETQYF
v_gene: TRBV4-3; CDR3aa: CASSLTGSGNTIYF
v_gene: TRBV6-5; CDR3aa: CASSPRIQPQHF
v_gene: TRBV10-2; CDR3aa: CASSESSTDQPQHF
v_gene: TRBV4-3; CDR3aa: CASSQDRGGSGNTIYF
v_gene: TRBV7-2; CDR3aa: CASSIRGSSYNSPLHF
v_gene: TRBV11-2; CDR3aa: CASSVSRVAGELFF
v_gene: TRBV11-3; CDR3aa: CASSLGRGAFF
v_gene: TRBV11-3; CDR3aa: CASSLVKPTGGGYGYTF
v_gene: TRBV29-1; CDR3aa: CSVRGTSGSNEQFF
v_gene: TRBV28; CDR3aa: CASSFRGGSATNEKLFF
v_gene: TRBV21-1; CDR3aa: CASSCIDRGYSGANVLTF
v_gene: TRBV7-2; CDR3aa: CASSLRGQGGNTIYF
v_gene: TRBV30; CDR3aa: CAWSAHGNTEAFF
v_gene: TRBV5-1; CDR3aa: CASSRTGPEETQYF
v_gene: TRBV5-1; CDR3aa: CASSSGDSNQPQHF
v_gene: TRBV19; CDR3aa: CASSIRGPSPNEQFF
v_gene: TRBV9; CDR3aa: CASSVGLASTDTQYF
v_gene: TRBV3-1/TRBV3-2; CDR3aa: CASSLRLAGGKETQYF
v_gene: TRBV5-8; CDR3aa: CASSLASRSGGTYGYTF
v_gene: TRBV24-1; CDR3aa: CATSQARDTQYF
v_gene: TRBV7-2; CDR3aa: CASSLDGGDDTQYF
v_gene: TRBV4-1; CDR3aa: CASSQPGQGPTQYF
v_gene: TRBV5-1; CDR3aa: CASSSGGTGNTIYF
v_gene: TRBV5-1; CDR3aa: CASSEDRDAGNTIYF
v_gene: TRBV7-2; CDR3aa: CASSLAGRAPNYGYTF
v_gene: TRBV27; CDR3aa: CASSLYGRGTSGDLSTDTQYF
v_gene: TRBV7-2; CDR3aa: CASSLWGRLAGGQTDTQYF
v_gene: TRBV15; CDR3aa: CATSRGTGSQWEQYF
v_gene: TRBV5-4; CDR3aa: CASSTTSGGDEQFF
v_gene: TRBV6-2/TRBV6-3; CDR3aa: CASSLQGPTVQPQHF
v_gene: TRBV6-2/TRBV6-3; CDR3aa: CASSLNRQSQHF
v_gene: TRBV29-1; CDR3aa: CSVEDNSGGFLKYNEQFF
v_gene: TRBV9; CDR3aa: CASSAQGSYGYTF
v_gene: TRBV5-1; CDR3aa: CASTVTGQINTGELFF
v_gene: TRBV5-4; CDR3aa: CASSLAFEWGGTDTQYF
v_gene: TRBV4-3; CDR3aa: CASSQEGGLGNEQFF
v_gene: TRBV7-6; CDR3aa: CASSSGQQNTEAFF
v_gene: TRBV5-4; CDR3aa: CASRGTGGSGNTIYF
v_gene: TRBV7-2; CDR3aa: CASSLGLATQTQYF
v_gene: TRBV30; CDR3aa: CAWSDPGGGRSYEQYF
v_gene: TRBV14; CDR3aa: CASRKTGVPYNSPLHF
v_gene: TRBV19; CDR3aa: CASSADSGNTIYF
v_gene: TRBV11-2; CDR3aa: CASSVTGGNPGELFF
v_gene: TRBV7-2; CDR3aa: CASSLGQGSAQPQHF